There are many counts of the clone carrying this T cell receptor (beta chain). The cDNA had a unique molecular identifier and a template-switch universal primer site. MiXCR was run by TCRdb on the 5' RACE reads, yielding one entry per CDR3 protein. The repertoire holds 1.5 million to 2 million distinct CDR3 sequences, around 33% seen once, with less than 0.35% in the top ten. The sample belongs to a study of identical twins. Germline loops: CDR1 SGHRS, CDR2 YFSETQ. The length of the CDR3 is 13 residues. V was shortened by 3 bases and J by 2 bases, with 8 bases between the two germline ends. V is TRBV5-1 and J is TRBJ2-5; D perhaps matches TRBD1 (5 bases). Sample: cord blood. This receptor was identified in a newborn girl in good health. CDR3 loop: CASSWTPQETQYF. CDR3 sequence (DNA): TGCGCCAGCAGCTGGACACCACAAGAGACCCAGTACTTC.